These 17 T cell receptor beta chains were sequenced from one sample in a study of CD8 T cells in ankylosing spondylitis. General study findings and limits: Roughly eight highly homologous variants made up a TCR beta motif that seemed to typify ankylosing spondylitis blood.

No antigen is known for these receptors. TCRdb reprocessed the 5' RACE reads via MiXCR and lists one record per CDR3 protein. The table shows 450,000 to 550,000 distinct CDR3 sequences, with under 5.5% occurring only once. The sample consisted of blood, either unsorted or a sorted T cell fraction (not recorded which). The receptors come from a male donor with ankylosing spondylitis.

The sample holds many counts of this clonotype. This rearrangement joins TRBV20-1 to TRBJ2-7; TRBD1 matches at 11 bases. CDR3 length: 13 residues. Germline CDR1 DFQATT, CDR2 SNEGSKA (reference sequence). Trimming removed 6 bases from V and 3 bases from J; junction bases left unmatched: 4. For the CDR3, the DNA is TGCAGTGCGCGGGACAGGGGGTTCTACGAGCAGTACTTC. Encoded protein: CSARDRGFYEQYF.

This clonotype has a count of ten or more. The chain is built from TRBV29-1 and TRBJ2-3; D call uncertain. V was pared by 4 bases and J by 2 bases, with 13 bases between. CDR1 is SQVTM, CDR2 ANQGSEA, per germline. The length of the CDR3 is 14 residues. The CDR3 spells CSVGWGSATDTQYF. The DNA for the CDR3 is TGCAGCGTTGGGTGGGGATCAGCCACAGATACGCAGTATTTT.

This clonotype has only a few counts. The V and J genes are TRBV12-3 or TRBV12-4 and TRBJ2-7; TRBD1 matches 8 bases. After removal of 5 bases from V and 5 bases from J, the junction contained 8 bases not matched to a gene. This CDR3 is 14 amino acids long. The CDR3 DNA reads TGTGCCAGCAGTAAGGACAGGGTAAGGCACGAGCAGTACTTC. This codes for CASSKDRVRHEQYF.

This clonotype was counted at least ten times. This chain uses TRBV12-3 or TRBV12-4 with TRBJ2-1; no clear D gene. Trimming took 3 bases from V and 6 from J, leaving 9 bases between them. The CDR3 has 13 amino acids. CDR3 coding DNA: TGTGCCAGCAGTTTCGTTCTCCTCAATGAGCAGTTCTTC. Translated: CASSFVLLNEQFF.

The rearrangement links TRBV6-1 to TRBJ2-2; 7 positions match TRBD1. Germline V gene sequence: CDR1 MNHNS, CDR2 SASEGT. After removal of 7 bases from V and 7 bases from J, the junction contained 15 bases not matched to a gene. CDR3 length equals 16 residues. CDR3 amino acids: CASTPYETGYSGELFF. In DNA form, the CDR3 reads TGTGCCAGCACTCCTTATGAGACAGGGTATAGCGGGGAGCTGTTTTTT.

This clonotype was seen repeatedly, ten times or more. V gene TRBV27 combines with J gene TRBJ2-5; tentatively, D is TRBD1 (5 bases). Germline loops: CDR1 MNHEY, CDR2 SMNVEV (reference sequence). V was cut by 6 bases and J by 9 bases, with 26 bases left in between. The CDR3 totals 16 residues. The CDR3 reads CASSPWGGPVKGSQYF. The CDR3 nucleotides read TGTGCCAGCAGCCCCTGGGGTGGACCTGTCAAGGGGTCCCAGTACTTC.

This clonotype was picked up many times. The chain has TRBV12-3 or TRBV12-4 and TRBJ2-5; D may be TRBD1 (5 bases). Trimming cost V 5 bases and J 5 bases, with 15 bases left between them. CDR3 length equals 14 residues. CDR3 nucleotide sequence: TGTGCCAGCAGTCACAGCGACAAGGGGGAGACCCAGTACTTC. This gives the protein CASSHSDKGETQYF.

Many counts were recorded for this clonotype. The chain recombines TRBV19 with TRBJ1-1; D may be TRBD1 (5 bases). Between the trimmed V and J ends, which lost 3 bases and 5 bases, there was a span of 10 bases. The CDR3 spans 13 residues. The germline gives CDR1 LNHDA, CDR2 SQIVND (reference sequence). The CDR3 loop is CASSIRGDTEAFF. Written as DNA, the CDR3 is TGTGCCAGTAGTATTCGGGGGGATACTGAAGCTTTCTTT.

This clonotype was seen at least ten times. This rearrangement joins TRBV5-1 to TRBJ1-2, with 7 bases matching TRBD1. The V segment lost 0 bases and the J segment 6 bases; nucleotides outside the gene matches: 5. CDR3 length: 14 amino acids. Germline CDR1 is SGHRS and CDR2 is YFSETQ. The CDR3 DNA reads TGCGCCAGCAGCTTGGTCGGGACAGAGGATGGCTACACCTTC. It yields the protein CASSLVGTEDGYTF.

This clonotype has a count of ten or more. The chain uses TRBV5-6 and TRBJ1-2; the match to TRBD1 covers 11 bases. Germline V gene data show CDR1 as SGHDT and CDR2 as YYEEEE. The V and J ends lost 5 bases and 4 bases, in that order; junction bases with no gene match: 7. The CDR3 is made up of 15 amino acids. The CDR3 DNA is TGTGCCAGCAGTCCCGGACAGGGGGCCCTCTATGGCTACACCTTC. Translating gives CASSPGQGALYGYTF.

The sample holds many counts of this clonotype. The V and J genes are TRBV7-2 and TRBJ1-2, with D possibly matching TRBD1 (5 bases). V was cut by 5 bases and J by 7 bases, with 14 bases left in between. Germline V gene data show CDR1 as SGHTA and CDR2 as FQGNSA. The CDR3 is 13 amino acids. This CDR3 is CASSTMIRAGYTF. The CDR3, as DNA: TGTGCCAGCAGCACTATGATCAGGGCTGGCTACACCTTC.

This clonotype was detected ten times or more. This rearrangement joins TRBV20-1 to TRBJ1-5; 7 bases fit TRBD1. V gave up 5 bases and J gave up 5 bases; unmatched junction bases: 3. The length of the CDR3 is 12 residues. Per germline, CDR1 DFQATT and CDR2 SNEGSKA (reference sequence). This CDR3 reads CSARQGHQPQHF. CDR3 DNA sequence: TGCAGTGCTCGACAGGGCCATCAGCCCCAGCATTTT.

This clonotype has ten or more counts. CDR3 in DNA: TGTGCCAGCCACGACAGCTCTTCCACGAACACTGAAGCTTTCTTT. Its protein product is CASHDSSSTNTEAFF. The genes are TRBV18 and TRBJ1-1; possibly TRBD1 for D (5 bases). Germline V gene lookup returns CDR1 KGHSH and CDR2 LQKENI. V was pared by 8 bases and J by 1 base, with 17 bases between. The CDR3 totals 15 residues.

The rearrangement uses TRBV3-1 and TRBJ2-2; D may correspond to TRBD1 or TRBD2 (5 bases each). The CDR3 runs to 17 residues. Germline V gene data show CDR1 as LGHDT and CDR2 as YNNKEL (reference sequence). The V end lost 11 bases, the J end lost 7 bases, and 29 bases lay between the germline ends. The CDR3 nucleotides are TGTGCCTGCACCAAGCATGTAGGATGGGGGTCTGGCGGGGAGCTGTTTTTT. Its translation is CACTKHVGWGSGGELFF.

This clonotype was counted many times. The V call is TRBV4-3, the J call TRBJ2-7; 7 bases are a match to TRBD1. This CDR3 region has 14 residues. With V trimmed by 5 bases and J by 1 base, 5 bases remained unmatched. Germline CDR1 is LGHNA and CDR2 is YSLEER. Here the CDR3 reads CASSTRDRSYEQYF. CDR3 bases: TGCGCCAGCAGCACCCGGGACAGATCCTACGAGCAGTACTTC.

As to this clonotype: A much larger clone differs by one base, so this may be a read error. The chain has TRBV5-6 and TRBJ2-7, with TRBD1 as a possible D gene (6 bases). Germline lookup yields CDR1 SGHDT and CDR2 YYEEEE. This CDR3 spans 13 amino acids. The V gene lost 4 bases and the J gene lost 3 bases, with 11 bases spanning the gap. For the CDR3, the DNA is TGTGCCAGCAGCCCCGGGACACTCTACGAGCAGTACTTC. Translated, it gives CASSPGTLYEQYF.

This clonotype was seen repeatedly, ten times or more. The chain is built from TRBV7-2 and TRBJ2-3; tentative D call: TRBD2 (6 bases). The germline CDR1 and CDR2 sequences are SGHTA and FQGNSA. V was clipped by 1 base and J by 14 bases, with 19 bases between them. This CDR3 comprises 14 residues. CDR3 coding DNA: TGTGCCAGCAGCTTAGGGCCGCGGGAAAATCGTCGGTATTTT. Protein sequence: CASSLGPRENRRYF. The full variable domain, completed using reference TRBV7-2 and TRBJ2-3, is GAGVSQSPSNKVTEKGKDVELRCDPISGHTALYWYRQSLGQGLEFLIYFQGNSAPDKSGLPSDRFSAERTGGSVSTLTIQRTQQEDSAVYLCASSLGPRENRRYFGPGTRLTVL.